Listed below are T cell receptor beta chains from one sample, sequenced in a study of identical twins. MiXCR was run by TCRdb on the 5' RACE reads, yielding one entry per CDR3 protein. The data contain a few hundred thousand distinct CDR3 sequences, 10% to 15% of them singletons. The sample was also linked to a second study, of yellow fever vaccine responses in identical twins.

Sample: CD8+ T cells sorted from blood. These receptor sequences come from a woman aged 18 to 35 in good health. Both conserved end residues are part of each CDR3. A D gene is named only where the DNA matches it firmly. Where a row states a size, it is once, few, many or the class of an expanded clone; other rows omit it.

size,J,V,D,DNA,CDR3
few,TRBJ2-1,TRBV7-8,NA,TGTGCCAGCAGCTTAGGGTCCGCGAATCCAAACAATGAGCAGTTCTTC,CASSLGSANPNNEQFF
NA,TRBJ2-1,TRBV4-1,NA,TGCGCCAGCACGTGGGGCAGGGGGGGCGATGAGCAGTTCTTC,CASTWGRGGDEQFF
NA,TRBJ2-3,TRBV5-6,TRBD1,TGTGCCAGCAGCTACGGACAGGAGAGCACAGATACGCAGTATTTT,CASSYGQESTDTQYF
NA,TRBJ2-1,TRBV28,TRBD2,TGTGCCAGCAGTTTAGAGGTGCGGGAGGCCCCATCGGATGAGCAGTTCTTC,CASSLEVREAPSDEQFF
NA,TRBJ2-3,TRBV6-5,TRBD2,TGTGCCAGCAGTAACTTCGGGGGAGGGGAAACAGATACGCAGTATTTT,CASSNFGGGETDTQYF
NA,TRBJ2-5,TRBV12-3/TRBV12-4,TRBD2,TGTGCCAGCAGTCCCGGACTAGCGAGCGGTTCCCAGTACTTC,CASSPGLASGSQYF
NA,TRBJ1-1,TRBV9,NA,TGTGCCAGCGCAAGGGGAGGTACTGAAGCTTTCTTT,CASARGGTEAFF
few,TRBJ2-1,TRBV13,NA,TGTGCCAGCAGCCCCGGGTCTCCCGGTGAGCAGTTCTTC,CASSPGSPGEQFF
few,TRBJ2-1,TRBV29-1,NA,TGCAGCGTTGAGGGCGGGCCGAGCGTATCCTACAATGAGCAGTTCTTC,CSVEGGPSVSYNEQFF
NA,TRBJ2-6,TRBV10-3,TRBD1,TGTGCCATCAGTGAGTCCTGGGGGCAGGGGGACTCTGGGGCCAACGTCCTGACTTTC,CAISESWGQGDSGANVLTF
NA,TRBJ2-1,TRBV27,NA,TGTGCCAGCAGTTTATCGACAGTCAATGAGCAGTTCTTC,CASSLSTVNEQFF
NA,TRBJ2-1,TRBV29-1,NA,TGCAGCGTTGAGGGAGGGGGGCTGTCCCGCGATAGCTCCTACAATGAGCAGTTCTTC,CSVEGGGLSRDSSYNEQFF
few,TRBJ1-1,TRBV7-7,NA,TGTGCCAGCAGCTCCAGGCCTGAGGCTGAAGCTTTCTTT,CASSSRPEAEAFF
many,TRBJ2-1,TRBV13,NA,TGTGCCAGCAGCTCGTACAGGGAGAACAATGAGCAGTTCTTC,CASSSYRENNEQFF
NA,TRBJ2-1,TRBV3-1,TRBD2,TGTGCCAGCAGCCAACATGCCGGGGGGAGCTCCTACAATGAGCAGTTCTTC,CASSQHAGGSSYNEQFF
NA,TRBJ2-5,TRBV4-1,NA,TGCGCCAGCAGCCAGGGGGGGCCCCAAGAGACCCAGTACTTC,CASSQGGPQETQYF
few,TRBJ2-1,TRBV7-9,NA,TGTGCCAGCAGCCCTACGACAGGATACAATGAGCAGTTCTTC,CASSPTTGYNEQFF
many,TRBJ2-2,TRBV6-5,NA,TGTGCCAGCAGTTATTCAGGGGAGGTCGGGGAGCTGTTTTTT,CASSYSGEVGELFF
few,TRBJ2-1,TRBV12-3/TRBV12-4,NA,TGTGCCAGCAGTTCCCGGGGGTTTGGCAATGAGCAGTTCTTC,CASSSRGFGNEQFF
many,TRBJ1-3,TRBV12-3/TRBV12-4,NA,TGTGCCAGCAGTCTAACATGGGGGCCAAGCTCTGGAAACACCATATATTTT,CASSLTWGPSSGNTIYF
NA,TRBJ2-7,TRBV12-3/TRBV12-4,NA,TGTGCCAGCAGTTTAGGTAGCGACATTAACGAGCAGTACTTC,CASSLGSDINEQYF
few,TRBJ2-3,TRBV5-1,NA,TGCGCCAGCAGCCCACACGTGGCTAGCACAGATACGCAGTATTTT,CASSPHVASTDTQYF
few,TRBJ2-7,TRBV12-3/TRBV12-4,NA,TGTGCCAGCAGTTTAGAGCCCTACTACGAGCAGTACTTC,CASSLEPYYEQYF
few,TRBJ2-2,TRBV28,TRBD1,TGTGCCACCATTCTAACAGGGGTCCCCGGGGAGCTGTTTTTT,CATILTGVPGELFF
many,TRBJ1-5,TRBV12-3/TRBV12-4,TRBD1,TGTGCCAGCAGTCAGACAGGGAGGGAGCCCCAGCATTTT,CASSQTGREPQHF
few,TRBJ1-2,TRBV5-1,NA,TGCGCCAGCAGCCCCGGGGGGACTAATAACTATGGCTACACCTTC,CASSPGGTNNYGYTF
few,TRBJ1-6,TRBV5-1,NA,TGCGCCAGCAGCTTGGGTAGGGGCAATTCACCCCTCCACTTT,CASSLGRGNSPLHF
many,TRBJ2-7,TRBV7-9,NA,TGTGCCAGCAGCTTAGTTGGCAGCTCCTACGAGCAGTACTTC,CASSLVGSSYEQYF
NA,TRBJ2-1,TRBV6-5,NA,TGTGCCAGCAGTTACTCAACCCCTTCCGTCTATTCGGATGAGCAGTTCTTC,CASSYSTPSVYSDEQFF
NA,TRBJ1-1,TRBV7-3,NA,TGTGCCAGCAGCTTAATTGGATCTTCCCAAACTGAAGCTTTCTTT,CASSLIGSSQTEAFF
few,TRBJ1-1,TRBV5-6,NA,TGTGCCAGCAGCTTGTTCTACAGGGCGATTGCTGAAGCTTTCTTT,CASSLFYRAIAEAFF
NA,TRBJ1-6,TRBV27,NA,TGTGCCAGCAGTTTATTTCGGTTAAGCTCCTATAATTCACCCCTCCACTTT,CASSLFRLSSYNSPLHF
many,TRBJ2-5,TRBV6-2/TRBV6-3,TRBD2,TGTGCCAGCAGCCTACTAGCGGGGGCCTACCGGACCCAGTACTTC,CASSLLAGAYRTQYF
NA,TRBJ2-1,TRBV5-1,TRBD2,TGCGCCAGCAGCTCCCCTCCGGGGGGGCCTGAGCAGTTCTTC,CASSSPPGGPEQFF
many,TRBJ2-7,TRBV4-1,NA,TGCGCCAGCAGCCAAGAAAGCGCGGGAAGCGCTGGTTACTACGAGCAGTACTTC,CASSQESAGSAGYYEQYF
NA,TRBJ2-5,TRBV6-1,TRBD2,TGTGCCAGCAGTGATCCGGGACTAGCGGGGGGTTACCAAGAGACCCAGTACTTC,CASSDPGLAGGYQETQYF
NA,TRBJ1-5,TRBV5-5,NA,TGTGCCAGCGGCGCCGGGCTGGTTCAGCCCCAGCATTTT,CASGAGLVQPQHF
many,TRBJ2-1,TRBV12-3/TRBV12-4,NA,TGTGCCAGCAGTTTAGTGGGGTCCTACAATGAGCAGTTCTTC,CASSLVGSYNEQFF
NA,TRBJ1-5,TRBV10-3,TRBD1,TGTGCCATCAGTGAGTCGTGGCAGGGGGCGAATCAGCCCCAGCATTTT,CAISESWQGANQPQHF
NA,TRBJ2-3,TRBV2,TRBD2,TGTGCCAACCACCTAGCGGGGGGGCAAGATACGCAGTATTTT,CANHLAGGQDTQYF
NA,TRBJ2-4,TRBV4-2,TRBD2,TGTGCCAGCAGCCAAGCTAGCGGGGGGTGGGCCAAAAACATTCAGTACTTC,CASSQASGGWAKNIQYF
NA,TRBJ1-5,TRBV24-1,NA,TGTGCCACCAGTGATGACAGTAGCAATCAGCCCCAGCATTTT,CATSDDSSNQPQHF
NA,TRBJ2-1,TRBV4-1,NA,TGCGCCAGCAGCAACCACAAGGCCGAGCAGTTCTTC,CASSNHKAEQFF
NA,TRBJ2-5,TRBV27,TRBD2,TGTGCCAGCAGTGTCAGACTAGCTAACAGTGAGACCCAGTACTTC,CASSVRLANSETQYF
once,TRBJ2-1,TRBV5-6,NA,TGTGCCAGCAGCTTTGAAAGTAACAATGAGCAGTTCTTC,CASSFESNNEQFF
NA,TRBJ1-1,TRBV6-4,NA,TGTGCCAGCAGTGACTCGATGCACACTGAAGCTTTCTTT,CASSDSMHTEAFF
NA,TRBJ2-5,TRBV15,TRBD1,TGTGCCACCAGCAGACGACAGGGTGCTCGCCAAGAGACCCAGTACTTC,CATSRRQGARQETQYF
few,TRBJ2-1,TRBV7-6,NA,TGTGCCAGCAGCCACGATCGAGGGCGCTCAACGAACGGCGATGAGCAGTTCTTC,CASSHDRGRSTNGDEQFF
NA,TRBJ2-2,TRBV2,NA,TGTGCCAGCACCGAAACGGGCGCATCGAACACCGGGGAGCTGTTTTTT,CASTETGASNTGELFF
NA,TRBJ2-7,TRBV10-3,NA,TGTGCCATCAGTGAGGTGGAGTTATCCAGCGAGCAGTACTTC,CAISEVELSSEQYF
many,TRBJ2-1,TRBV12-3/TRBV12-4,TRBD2,TGTGCCAGCAGCCCCTCAAGCGGGATATTCCATGAGCAGTTCTTC,CASSPSSGIFHEQFF
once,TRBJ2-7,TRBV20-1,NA,TGCAGTGCTAGACAGAGCTCCTACGAGCAGTACTTC,CSARQSSYEQYF